Following are 2 T cell receptor beta chains from one sample sequenced in a study of glioma-infiltrating T cells (dated by TCRdb to 2016 to 2017). The sequencer listed for this sample is Illumina MiSeq. TCR alpha and beta CDR3 regions were amplified with the iRepertoire nested amplicon-rescue multiplex PCR (arm-PCR) platform from RNA. TCRdb trimmed the raw reads at Q25, called clones with MiXCR and kept productive beta chains. For every CDR3 protein sequence, its rows merge into one entry that carries the most common genes and DNA. The sample table holds tens of thousands of distinct CDR3 sequences, of which about a quarter were seen once. About 6.6% of the sample goes to the ten largest clones. The sample consisted of glioma tissue, nonneoplastic brain tissue, or PBMCs (not recorded which). These receptors were collected from a human donor with low-grade glioma or glioblastoma, undergoing nonglioma brain surgery, or in good health (not recorded which).

As concerns this clonotype: Given a much more abundant clone one base away, this may be a read error. This chain joins TRBV2 and TRBJ2-3; D not certain. Trimming stripped 6 bases from V and 5 bases from J, with 9 bases between. Germline V gene lookup returns CDR1 SNHLY and CDR2 FYNNEI. The CDR3 is made up of 12 amino acids. The CDR3 DNA sequence: TGTGCCAGCAGATCATACCGAGATACGCAGTATTTT. Its translation is CASRSYRDTQYF.

This clonotype was seen repeatedly, ten times or more. The gene calls are TRBV7-6 and TRBJ2-6; D could derive from TRBD1 or TRBD2 (6 bases each). Germline V lookup: CDR1 SGHVS, CDR2 FNYEAQ. There are 20 residues in the CDR3. V was clipped by 4 bases and J by 4 bases, with 26 bases between them. The CDR3 protein is CASSSLLGGKGWRGANVLTF. CDR3 sequence (DNA): TGTGCCAGCAGCTCCCTCTTGGGGGGCAAGGGGTGGAGGGGGGCCAACGTCCTGACTTTC. The variable domain in full, completed from reference TRBV7-6 and TRBJ2-6, reads GAGVSQSPRYKVTKRGQDVALRCDPISGHVSLYWYRQALGQGPEFLTYFNYEAQQDKSGLPNDRFSAERPEGSISTLTIQRTEQRDSAMYRCASSSLLGGKGWRGANVLTFGAGSRLTVL.